This T cell receptor beta chain was captured by sequencing in a study of T cell repertoires in cytomegalovirus infection. TCRdb reprocessed the reads via MiXCR and lists one record per CDR3 protein. The sample lists about 140,000 distinct CDR3 sequences; under 8% were seen once. The CDR3 length is 13 residues. The germline CDR1 and CDR2 sequences are SNHLY and FYNNEI. V dropped 8 bases and J dropped 5; count of bases not matched to a gene: 7. Sequencing was performed on PBMCs. The V gene is TRBV2, the J gene TRBJ2-5; 8 positions match TRBD1. The source is a human donor in good health (CMV status not recorded). Some clones in this sample may be carry-over from other donors' samples. The DNA for the CDR3 is TGTGCCAGCGAGACAGGGGCGAGGGAGACCCAGTACTTC. It specifies CASETGARETQYF. Based on the CDR3 plus reference TRBV2 and TRBJ2-5, the full variable domain is EPEVTQTPSHQVTQMGQEVILRCVPISNHLYFYWYRQILGQKVEFLVSFYNNEISEKSEIFDDQFSVERPDGSNFTLKIRSTKLEDSAMYFCASETGARETQYFGPGTRLLVL.